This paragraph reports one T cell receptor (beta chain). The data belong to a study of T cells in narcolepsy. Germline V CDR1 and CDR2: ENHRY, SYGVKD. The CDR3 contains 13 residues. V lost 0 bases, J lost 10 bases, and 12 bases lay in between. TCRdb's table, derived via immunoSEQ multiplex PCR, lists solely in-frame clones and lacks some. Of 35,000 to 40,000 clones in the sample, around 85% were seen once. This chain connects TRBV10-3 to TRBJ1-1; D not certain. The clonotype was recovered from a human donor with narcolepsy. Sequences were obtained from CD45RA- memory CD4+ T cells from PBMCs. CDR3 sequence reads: CAISESPGDIAFF. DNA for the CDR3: TGTGCCATCAGTGAGTCACCCGGGGATATAGCTTTCTTT.